Below, 5 T cell receptor beta chains from the same sample are listed, as sequenced in a study of blood T cells in healthy people across ages. The authors ran a second PCR of about 6 to 11 cycles using a sample-barcoded 5' primer and a J-beta primer mix. Each CDR3 protein is one row after TCRdb ran MiXCR on the 5' RACE reads. This table holds about 800,000 distinct CDR3 sequences, roughly 25% found once. These data also formed part of another study, on T cells of mothers and their children.

The source material was blood. The receptors were gathered from a boy aged 10-17 years in good health.

The rearrangement joins TRBV21-1 to TRBJ2-5; TRBD1 is taken as the D call from the table, unchecked against the DNA. TRBV21-1 is deemed a pseudogene. This CDR3 contains 13 residues. CDR3: CASSKAGGETQYF. The CDR3 nucleotides read TGTGCCAGCAGCAAAGCCGGGGGGGAGACCCAGTACTTC.

The chain carries TRBV29-1 and TRBJ2-3; no firm D call. Trimming pared 4 bases from V and 10 bases from J, leaving 6 bases between. The CDR3 sequence is 9 residues long. Germline V lookup: CDR1 SQVTM, CDR2 ANQGSEA. CDR3 in DNA: TGCAGCGTTGCCGATTCGCAGTATTTT. Protein product: CSVADSQYF.

Points on this clonotype: An end of the junction does not agree with germline; a read error may underlie this. The V and J genes are TRBV15 and TRBJ1-3, with 8 bases fitting TRBD1. This CDR3 spans 15 amino acids. Germline loops: CDR1 LNHNV, CDR2 YYDKDF (reference sequence). The DNA of the CDR3 is TGTGCCACCAGCGGAGACAGGGGTGCTGGAAACACCATATATTTT. As protein: CATSGDRGAGNTIYF.

The J gene is TRBJ1-2, the V gene TRBV10-3; D call uncertain. V lost 2 bases and J lost 6, with 13 bases in between. Germline lookup yields CDR1 ENHRY and CDR2 SYGVKD. The CDR3 consists of 14 residues. CDR3 DNA: TGTGCCATCAGTGAGGTCGGAGGAGGAGATGGCTACACCTTC. This gives the protein CAISEVGGGDGYTF.

This clonotype was found a few times. V and J are TRBV20-1 and TRBJ2-5, with D possibly TRBD2 on 5 matching bases. The germline V gene has CDR1 DFQATT and CDR2 SNEGSKA (reference sequence). Trimming took off 3 bases at V and 0 bases at J, with 11 bases between the two ends. The CDR3 runs to 14 residues. CDR3 bases: TGCAGTGCTAGGAGGGCTGGGTACCAAGAGACCCAGTACTTC. Translating it yields CSARRAGYQETQYF.